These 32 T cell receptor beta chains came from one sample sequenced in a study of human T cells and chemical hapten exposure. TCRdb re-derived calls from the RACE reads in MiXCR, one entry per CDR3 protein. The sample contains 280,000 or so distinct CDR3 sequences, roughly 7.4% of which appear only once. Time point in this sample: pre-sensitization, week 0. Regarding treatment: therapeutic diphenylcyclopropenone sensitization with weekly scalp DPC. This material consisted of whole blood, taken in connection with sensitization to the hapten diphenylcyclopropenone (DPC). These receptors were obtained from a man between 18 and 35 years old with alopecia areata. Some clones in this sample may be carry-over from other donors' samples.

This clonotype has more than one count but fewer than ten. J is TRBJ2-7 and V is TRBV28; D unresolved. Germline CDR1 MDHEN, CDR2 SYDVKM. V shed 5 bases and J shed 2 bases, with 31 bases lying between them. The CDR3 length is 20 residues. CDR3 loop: CASSLLMTASLPPFAYEQYF. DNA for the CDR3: TGTGCCAGCAGTCTCCTCATGACGGCTTCGCTTCCCCCTTTCGCCTACGAGCAGTACTTC. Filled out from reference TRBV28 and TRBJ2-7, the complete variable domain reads DVKVTQSSRYLVKRTGEKVFLECVQDMDHENMFWYRQDPGLGLRLIYFSYDVKMKEKGDIPEGYSVSREKKERFSLILESASTNQTSMYLCASSLLMTASLPPFAYEQYFGPGTRLTVT.

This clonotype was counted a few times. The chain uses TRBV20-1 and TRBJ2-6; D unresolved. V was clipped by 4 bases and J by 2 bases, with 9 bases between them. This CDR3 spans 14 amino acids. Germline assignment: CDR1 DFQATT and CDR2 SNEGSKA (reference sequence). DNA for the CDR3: TGCAGTGCTAACCGGTGGGCTGGGGCCAACGTCCTGACTTTC. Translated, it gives CSANRWAGANVLTF.

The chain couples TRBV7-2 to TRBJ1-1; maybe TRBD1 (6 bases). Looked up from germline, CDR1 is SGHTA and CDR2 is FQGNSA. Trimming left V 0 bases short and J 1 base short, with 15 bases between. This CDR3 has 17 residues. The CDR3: CASSLARAGAQNTEAFF. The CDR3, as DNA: TGTGCCAGCAGCTTAGCGCGGGCAGGGGCCCAGAACACTGAAGCTTTCTTT.

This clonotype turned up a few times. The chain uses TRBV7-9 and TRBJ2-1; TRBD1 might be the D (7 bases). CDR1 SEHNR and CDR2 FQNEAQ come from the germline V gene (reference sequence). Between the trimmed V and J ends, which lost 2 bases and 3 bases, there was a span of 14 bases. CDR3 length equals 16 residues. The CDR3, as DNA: TGTGCCAGCAGCTTATTCCAGGGGGGACACTACAATGAGCAGTTCTTC. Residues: CASSLFQGGHYNEQFF.

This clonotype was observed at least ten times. This CDR3 reads CASSQASGGANEQFF. The CDR3 DNA reads TGTGCCAGCAGCCAAGCCAGCGGGGGGGCGAATGAGCAGTTCTTC. The gene calls are TRBV3-1 and TRBJ2-1, with 10 bases aligning to TRBD2. The germline CDR1 and CDR2 sequences are LGHDT and YNNKEL (reference sequence). Trimming cost V 1 base and J 7 bases; bases outside gene matches: 4. CDR3 length: 15 residues.

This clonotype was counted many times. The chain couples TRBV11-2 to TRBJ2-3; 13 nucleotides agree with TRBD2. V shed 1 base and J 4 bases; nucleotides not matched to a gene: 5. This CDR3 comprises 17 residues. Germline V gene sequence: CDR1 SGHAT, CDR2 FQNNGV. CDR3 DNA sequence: TGTGCCAGCAGCTTAGCTACTAGCGGGGGGGTGGCAGATACGCAGTATTTT. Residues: CASSLATSGGVADTQYF.

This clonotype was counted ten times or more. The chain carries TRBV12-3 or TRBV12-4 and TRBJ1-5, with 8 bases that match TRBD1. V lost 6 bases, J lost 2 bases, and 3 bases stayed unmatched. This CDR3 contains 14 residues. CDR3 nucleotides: TGTGCCAGCAGCCCGACAGGGGGCAATCAGCCCCAGCATTTT. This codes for CASSPTGGNQPQHF.

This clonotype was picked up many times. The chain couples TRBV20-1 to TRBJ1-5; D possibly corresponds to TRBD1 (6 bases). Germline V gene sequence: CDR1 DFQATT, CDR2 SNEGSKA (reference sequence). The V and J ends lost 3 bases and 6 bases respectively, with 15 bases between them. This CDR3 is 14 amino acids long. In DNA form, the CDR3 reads TGCAGTGCTAGTTCCGGACAGTTAGTTCAGCCCCAGCATTTT. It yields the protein CSASSGQLVQPQHF.

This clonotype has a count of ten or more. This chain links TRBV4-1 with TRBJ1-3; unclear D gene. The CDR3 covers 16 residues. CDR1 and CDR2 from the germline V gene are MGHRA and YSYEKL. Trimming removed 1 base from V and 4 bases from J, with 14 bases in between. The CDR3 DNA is TGCGCCAGCAGCCAAGGGATCCCACAGCCAGGAAACACCATATATTTT. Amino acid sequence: CASSQGIPQPGNTIYF.

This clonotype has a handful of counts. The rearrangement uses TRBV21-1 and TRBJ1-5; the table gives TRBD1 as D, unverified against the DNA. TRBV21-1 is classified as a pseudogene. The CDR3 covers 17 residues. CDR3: CASSQRGDSFSNQPQHF. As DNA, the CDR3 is TGTGCCAGCAGCCAAAGGGGGGACAGCTTCAGCAATCAGCCCCAGCATTTT.

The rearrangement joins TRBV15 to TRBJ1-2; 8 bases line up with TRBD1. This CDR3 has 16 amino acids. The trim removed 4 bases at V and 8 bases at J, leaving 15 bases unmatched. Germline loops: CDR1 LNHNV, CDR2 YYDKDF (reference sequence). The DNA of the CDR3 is TGTGCCACCAGCACAATTGGACAGGGAGAGCTTCGGGGCTACACCTTC. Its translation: CATSTIGQGELRGYTF.

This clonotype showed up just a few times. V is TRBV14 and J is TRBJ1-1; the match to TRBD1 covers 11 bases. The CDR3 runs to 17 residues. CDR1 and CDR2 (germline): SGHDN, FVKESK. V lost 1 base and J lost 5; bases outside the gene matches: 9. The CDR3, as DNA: TGTGCCAGCAGCCAAGGGATCCGGACAGGGGGCACTACTGAAGCTTTCTTT. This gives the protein CASSQGIRTGGTTEAFF.

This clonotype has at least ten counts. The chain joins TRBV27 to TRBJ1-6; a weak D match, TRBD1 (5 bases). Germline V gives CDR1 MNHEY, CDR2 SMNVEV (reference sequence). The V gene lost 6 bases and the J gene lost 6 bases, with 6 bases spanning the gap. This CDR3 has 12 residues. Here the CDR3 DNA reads TGTGCCAGCAGGACAGCTAATTCACCCCTCCACTTT. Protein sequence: CASRTANSPLHF.

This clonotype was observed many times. This CDR3 reads CASSLGQEFWGYTF. Here the CDR3 DNA reads TGTGCCAGCAGTTTGGGACAGGAATTCTGGGGCTACACCTTC. The chain joins TRBV12-3 or TRBV12-4 to TRBJ1-2; 8 bases match TRBD1. Trimming at V came to 3 bases and at J to 8 bases, leaving 8 bases not matched to a gene. This CDR3 is 14 amino acids long.

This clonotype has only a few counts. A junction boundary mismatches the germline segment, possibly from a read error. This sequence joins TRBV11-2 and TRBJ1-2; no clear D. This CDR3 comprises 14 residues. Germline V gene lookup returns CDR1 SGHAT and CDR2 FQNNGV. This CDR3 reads CASTLGWQVGGYTF. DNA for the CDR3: TGTGCCAGCACCTTAGGGTGGCAGGTCGGCGGCTACACCTTC.

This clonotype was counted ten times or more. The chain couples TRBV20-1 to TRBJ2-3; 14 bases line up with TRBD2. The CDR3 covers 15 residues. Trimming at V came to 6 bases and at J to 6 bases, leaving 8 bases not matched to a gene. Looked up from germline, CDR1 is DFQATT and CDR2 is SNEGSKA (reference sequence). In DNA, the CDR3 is TGCAGTGCAAGACTAGCGGGGGGGGTTTGGGATACGCAGTATTTT. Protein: CSARLAGGVWDTQYF.

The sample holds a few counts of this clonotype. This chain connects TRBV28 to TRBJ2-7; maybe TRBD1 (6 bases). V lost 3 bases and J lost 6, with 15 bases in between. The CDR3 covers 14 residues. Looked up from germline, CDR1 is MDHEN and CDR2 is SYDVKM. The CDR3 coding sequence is TGTGCCAGCAGTTTGCCAGGGGAAAGGATCGAGCAGTACGTC. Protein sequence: CASSLPGERIEQYV.

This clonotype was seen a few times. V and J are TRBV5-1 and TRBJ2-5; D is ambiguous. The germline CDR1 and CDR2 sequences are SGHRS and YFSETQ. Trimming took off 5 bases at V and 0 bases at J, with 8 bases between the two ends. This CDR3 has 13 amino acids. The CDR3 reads CASRPEYQETQYF. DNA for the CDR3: TGCGCCAGCAGACCAGAGTACCAAGAGACCCAGTACTTC.

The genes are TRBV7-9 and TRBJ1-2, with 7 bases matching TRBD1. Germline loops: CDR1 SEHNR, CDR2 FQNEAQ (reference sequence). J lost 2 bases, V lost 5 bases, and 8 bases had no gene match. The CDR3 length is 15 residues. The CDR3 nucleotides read TGTGCCAGCAGCGACCAACTGACAGGGAACTATGGCTACACCTTC. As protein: CASSDQLTGNYGYTF. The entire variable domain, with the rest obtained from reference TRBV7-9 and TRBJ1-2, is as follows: DTGVSQNPRHKITKRGQNVTFRCDPISEHNRLYWYRQTLGQGPEFLTYFQNEAQLEKSRLLSDRFSAERPKGSFSTLEIQRTEQGDSAMYLCASSDQLTGNYGYTFGSGTRLTVV.

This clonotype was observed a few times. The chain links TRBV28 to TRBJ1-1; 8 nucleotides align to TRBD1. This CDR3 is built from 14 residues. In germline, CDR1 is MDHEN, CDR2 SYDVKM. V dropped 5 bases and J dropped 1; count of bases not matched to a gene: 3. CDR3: CASSGGQANTEAFF. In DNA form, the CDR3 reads TGTGCCAGCAGTGGGGGACAGGCGAACACTGAAGCTTTCTTT.

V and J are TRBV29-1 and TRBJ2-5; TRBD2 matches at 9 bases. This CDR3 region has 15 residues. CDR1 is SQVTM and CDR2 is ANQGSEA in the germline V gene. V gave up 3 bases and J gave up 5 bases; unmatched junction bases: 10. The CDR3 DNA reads TGCAGCGTTGACTTGGAGGGGACTAGCACGGAGACCCAGTACTTC. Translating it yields CSVDLEGTSTETQYF.

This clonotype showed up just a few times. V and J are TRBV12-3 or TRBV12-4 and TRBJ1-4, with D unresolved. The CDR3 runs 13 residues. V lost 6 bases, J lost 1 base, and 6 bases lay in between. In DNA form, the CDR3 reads TGTGCCAGCAGAGATGGAACTAATGAAAAACTGTTTTTT. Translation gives CASRDGTNEKLFF.

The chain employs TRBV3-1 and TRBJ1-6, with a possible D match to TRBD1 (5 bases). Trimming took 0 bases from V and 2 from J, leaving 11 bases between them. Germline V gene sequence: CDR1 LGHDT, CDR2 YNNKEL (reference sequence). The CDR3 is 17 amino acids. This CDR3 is CASSQEIPGAYNSPLHF. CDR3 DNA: TGTGCCAGCAGCCAAGAAATTCCGGGGGCCTATAATTCACCCCTCCACTTT.

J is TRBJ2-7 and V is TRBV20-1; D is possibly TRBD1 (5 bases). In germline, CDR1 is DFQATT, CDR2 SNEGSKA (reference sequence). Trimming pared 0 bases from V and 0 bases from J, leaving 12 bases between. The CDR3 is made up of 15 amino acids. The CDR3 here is CSARDVTESSYEQYF. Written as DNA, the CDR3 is TGCAGTGCTAGAGATGTGACAGAGAGCTCCTACGAGCAGTACTTC.

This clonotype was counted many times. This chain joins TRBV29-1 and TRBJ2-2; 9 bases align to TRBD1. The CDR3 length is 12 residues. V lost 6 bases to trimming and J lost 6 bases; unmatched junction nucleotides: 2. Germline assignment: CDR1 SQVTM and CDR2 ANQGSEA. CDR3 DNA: TGCAGCGTGGGACAGGGAGCCGGGGAGCTGTTTTTT. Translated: CSVGQGAGELFF.

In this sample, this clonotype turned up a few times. The CDR3 coding sequence is TGCAGCGCCGCCCACTTCATCTCTGAAGCTTTCTTT. This sequence encodes CSAAHFISEAFF. J is TRBJ1-1 and V is TRBV29-1; D not resolved. The V and J ends lost 7 bases and 6 bases respectively, with 15 bases between them. This CDR3 region has 12 residues. CDR1 is SQVTM, CDR2 ANQGSEA, per germline.

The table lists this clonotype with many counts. In DNA, the CDR3 is TGCAGCGTTGGGAACAACTATGGCTACACCTTC. It translates to CSVGNNYGYTF. The V call is TRBV29-1, the J call TRBJ1-2; no clear D. CDR1 is SQVTM, CDR2 ANQGSEA, per germline. There are 11 residues in the CDR3. Trimming cost V 4 bases and J 2 bases, with 5 bases left between them.

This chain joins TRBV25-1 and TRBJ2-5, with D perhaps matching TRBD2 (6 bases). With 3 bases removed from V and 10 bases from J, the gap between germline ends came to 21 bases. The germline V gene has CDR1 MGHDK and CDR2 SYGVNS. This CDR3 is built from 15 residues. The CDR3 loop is CASSEDRDSRSGQYF. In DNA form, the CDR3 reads TGTGCCAGCAGTGAGGACCGGGACTCGCGGTCGGGCCAGTACTTC. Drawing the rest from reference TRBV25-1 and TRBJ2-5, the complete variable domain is EADIYQTPRYLVIGTGKKITLECSQTMGHDKMYWYQQDPGMELHLIHYSYGVNSTEKGDLSSESTVSRIRTEHFPLTLESARPSHTSQYLCASSEDRDSRSGQYFGPGTRLLVL.

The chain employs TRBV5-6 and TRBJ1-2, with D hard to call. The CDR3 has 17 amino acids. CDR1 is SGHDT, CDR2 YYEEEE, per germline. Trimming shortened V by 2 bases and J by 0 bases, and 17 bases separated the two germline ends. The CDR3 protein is CASSFKGRLLPNYGYTF. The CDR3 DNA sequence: TGTGCCAGCAGCTTCAAGGGCCGCCTCCTCCCTAACTATGGCTACACCTTC. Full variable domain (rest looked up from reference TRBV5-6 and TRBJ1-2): DAGVTQSPTHLIKTRGQQVTLRCSPKSGHDTVSWYQQALGQGPQFIFQYYEEEERQRGNFPDRFSGHQFPNYSSELNVNALLLGDSALYLCASSFKGRLLPNYGYTFGSGTRLTVV.

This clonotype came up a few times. The CDR3 here is CATSEPTGTNEQFF. Written as DNA, the CDR3 is TGTGCCACCAGTGAGCCTACAGGAACCAATGAGCAGTTCTTC. The chain joins TRBV24-1 to TRBJ2-1, with D maybe TRBD1 (5 bases). Trimming cost V 4 bases and J 6 bases, with 12 bases left between them. The V gene's germline CDR1 is KGHDR and CDR2 SFDVKD. There are 14 residues in the CDR3.

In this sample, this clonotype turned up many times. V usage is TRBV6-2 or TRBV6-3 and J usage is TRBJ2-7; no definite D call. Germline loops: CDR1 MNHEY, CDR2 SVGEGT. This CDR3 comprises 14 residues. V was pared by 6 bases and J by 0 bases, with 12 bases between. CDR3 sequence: CASRGSSSSYEQYV. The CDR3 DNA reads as TGTGCCAGCAGGGGTAGCTCGAGCTCCTACGAGCAGTACGTC.

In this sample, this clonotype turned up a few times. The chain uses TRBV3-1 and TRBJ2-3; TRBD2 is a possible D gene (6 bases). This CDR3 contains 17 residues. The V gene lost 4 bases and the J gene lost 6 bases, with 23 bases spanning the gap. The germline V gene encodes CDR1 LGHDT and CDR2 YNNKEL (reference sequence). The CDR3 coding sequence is TGTGCCAGCAGCCGCCTGATCGGAAGGACTGGGGGGGATACGCAGTATTTT. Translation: CASSRLIGRTGGDTQYF.